This T cell receptor (beta chain) was documented in a study of shared clonotypes between healthy human individuals. Notes on the study in general: Shared clonotypes: about 5.3% naive CD4, around 3.7% naive CD8, around 2.2% memory CD4, approximately 0.41% memory CD8. Naive subsets usually exceeded memory subsets in estimated richness. Measured sharing among donors was expected to vary with sequencing depth.

Only CD45RO-negative cells positively selected for CCR7 counted as naive CD8 cells, so terminally differentiated effector memory CD45RA+ cells were excluded. The V segment lost 3 bases and the J segment 2 bases; nucleotides outside the gene matches: 1. Germline CDR1 reads MNHNS; CDR2 reads SASEGT. There are 13 residues in the CDR3. On this clone itself: What it binds is unknown. Other DNA sequences of this sample code for an identical CDR3.

Original processing methods: ImmunoSEQ junction-only sequences lacked quality scores, so their filtering differed. Profiling relied on immunoSEQ multiplex PCR, and the TCRdb table lists in-frame clones only, not all of them. V and J calls and clone size follow that table, whereas D and trimming were derived from the DNA. This table holds around 1.9 million clones, roughly 91% found once. The sequence derives from a man between 18 and 29 years old in good health. Some clones in this sample may be carry-over from other donors' samples. The chain couples TRBV6-1 to TRBJ2-7, with 7 bases aligning to TRBD1. Sequenced input: naive CD8+ T cells from PBMCs. The CDR3 protein is CASSETGPYEQYF. The CDR3 DNA sequence: TGTGCCAGCAGTGAGACAGGGCCCTACGAGCAGTACTTC.